These 3 T cell receptor beta chains came from one sample sequenced in a study of blood T cell repertoires in COVID-19. Produced via immunoSEQ multiplex PCR; TCRdb's table is partial and in-frame only. The sample yields tens of thousands of clones, around 80% seen once. Sequencing input: peripheral blood. These receptors were obtained from a human donor in a cohort sampled during active COVID-19.

The chain recombines TRBV10-3 with TRBJ2-3; 9 positions match TRBD2. V dropped 4 bases and J dropped 1; count of bases not matched to a gene: 6. Germline V gene lookup returns CDR1 ENHRY and CDR2 SYGVKD. This CDR3 comprises 16 residues. The DNA for the CDR3 is TGTGCCATCAGTGCGACTAGCGGCCTTGGCACAGATACGCAGTATTTT. This sequence encodes CAISATSGLGTDTQYF.

This clone was seen a handful of times. This rearrangement joins TRBV6-2 or TRBV6-3 to TRBJ2-5, with D possibly matching TRBD2 (6 bases). V dropped 5 bases and J dropped 4 bases, with 20 bases sitting between them. There are 16 residues in the CDR3. CDR1 is MNHEY, CDR2 SVGEGT, per germline. The CDR3: CASSQNTGTFIETQYF. CDR3 coding DNA: TGTGCCAGCAGTCAAAATACCGGGACTTTTATAGAGACCCAGTACTTC.

V gene TRBV7-2 combines with J gene TRBJ1-6, with TRBD1 matching 9 bases. Germline CDR1 is SGHTA and CDR2 is FQGNSA. Trimming cost V 7 bases and J 1 base; bases outside gene matches: 5. The CDR3 loop spans 16 amino acids. The DNA of the CDR3 is TGTGCCAGCACCCGGACAGGGGTTTCCTATAATTCACCCCTCCACTTT. Amino acids: CASTRTGVSYNSPLHF.